This record looks at one TCR beta chain sequence and its context. The germline gives CDR1 SGHVS, CDR2 FNYEAQ. This CDR3 has 15 residues. The V gene end was trimmed by 4 bases and the J gene end by 7 bases; junction bases not matched to a gene: 9. The data originate from a study of siplizumab effects on memory and regulatory T cells. Produced via immunoSEQ multiplex PCR; TCRdb's table is partial and in-frame only. The sample has roughly 100,000 clones; more than 85% are singletons. The sequenced sample consisted of CD4+ T cells sorted from blood. The chain is built from TRBV7-6 and TRBJ2-7, with 11 bases fitting TRBD2. This receptor was obtained from a human donor in good health. In DNA form, the CDR3 reads TGTGCCAGCAGCTCCGGGACTAGCGGAGAGTGGGAGCAGTACTTC. This sequence encodes CASSSGTSGEWEQYF.